This T cell receptor beta chain originates from a study of T cell changes during pregnancy in multiple sclerosis. TCRdb's copy holds only in-frame clones and misses some; the assay was immunoSEQ multiplex PCR. The top ten hold approximately 0.63% of the sample, which has 60,000 to 85,000 clones, less than 95% seen once. This clone was counted a single time. With V trimmed by 4 bases and J by 9 bases, 6 bases remained unmatched. The V gene's germline CDR1 is GTSNPN and CDR2 SVGIG (reference sequence). This CDR3 has 11 residues. The sample here was peripheral blood, taken in the third trimester of pregnancy. This chain links TRBV30 with TRBJ2-7; 7 bases line up with TRBD1. This TCR came from a female donor with multiple sclerosis, enrolled in a pregnancy study. The CDR3 is CAWTQGVRQYF. CDR3 nucleotide sequence: TGTGCCTGGACCCAGGGGGTAAGGCAGTACTTC. The whole variable domain, remainder taken from reference TRBV30 and TRBJ2-7, is SQTIHQWPATLVQPVGSPLSLECTVEGTSNPNLYWYRQAAGRGLQLLFYSVGIGQISSEVPQNLSASRPQDRQFILSSKKLLLSDSGFYLCAWTQGVRQYFGPGTRLTVT.